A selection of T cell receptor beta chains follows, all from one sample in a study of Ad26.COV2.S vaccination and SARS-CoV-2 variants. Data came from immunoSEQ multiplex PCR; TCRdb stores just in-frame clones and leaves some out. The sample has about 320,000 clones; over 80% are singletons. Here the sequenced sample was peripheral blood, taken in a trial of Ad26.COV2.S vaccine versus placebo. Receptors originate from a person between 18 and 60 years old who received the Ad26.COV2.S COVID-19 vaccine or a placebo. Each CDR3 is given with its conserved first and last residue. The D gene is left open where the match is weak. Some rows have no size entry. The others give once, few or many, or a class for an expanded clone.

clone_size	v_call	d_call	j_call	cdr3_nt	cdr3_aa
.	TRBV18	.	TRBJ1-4	TGTGCCAGCTCATCCCGCGGGGCGGCTTGGATACCAACTAATGAAAAACTGTTTTTT	CASSSRGAAWIPTNEKLFF
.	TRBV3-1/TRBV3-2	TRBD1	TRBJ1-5	TGTGCCAGCAGCCATGGAACGGGACAGGGCGAAGGTCAGCCCCAGCATTTT	CASSHGTGQGEGQPQHF
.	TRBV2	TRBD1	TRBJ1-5	TGTGCCAGCGGCCGCCCGGGACAGGTAAATCAGCCCCAGCATTTT	CASGRPGQVNQPQHF
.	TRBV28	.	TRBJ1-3	TGTGCCAGCAGTGTGTACGACCGTTCTGGAAACACCATATATTTT	CASSVYDRSGNTIYF
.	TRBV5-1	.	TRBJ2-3	TGCGCCAGCAGCTTGTCGGGTTATACGCAGTATTTT	CASSLSGYTQYF
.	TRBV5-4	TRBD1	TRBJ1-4	TGTGCCAGCAGCTTGGGGGACAGGGTGGGTGAAAAACTGTTTTTT	CASSLGDRVGEKLFF
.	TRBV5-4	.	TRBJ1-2	TGTGCCAGCAGCTTGGTAGGCCCGGGGGGCTACACCTTC	CASSLVGPGGYTF
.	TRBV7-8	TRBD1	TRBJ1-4	TGTGCCAGCAGCTTCCGACAGGGGAGGGATGAAAAACTGTTTTTT	CASSFRQGRDEKLFF
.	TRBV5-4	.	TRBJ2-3	TGTGCCAGCAGCTTGGATCGGCGGGGAGCACAGACCGCGCAGTATTTT	CASSLDRRGAQTAQYF
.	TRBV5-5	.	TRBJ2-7	TGTGCCAGCAGCTCCCGGAGCTCCTACGAGCAGTACTTC	CASSSRSSYEQYF
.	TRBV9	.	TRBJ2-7	TGTGCCAGCAGCGTATCCCTTTTTGAGAGCAGTCACGAGCAGTACTTC	CASSVSLFESSHEQYF
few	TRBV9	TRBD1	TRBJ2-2	TGTGCCAGCAGCGCCTCGATGGACAGGCCCGCGAACACCGGGGAGCTGTTTTTT	CASSASMDRPANTGELFF
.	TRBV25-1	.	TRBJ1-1	TGTGCCAGCAGTGAATGGGGTAGTGGGAACACTGAAGCTTTCTTT	CASSEWGSGNTEAFF
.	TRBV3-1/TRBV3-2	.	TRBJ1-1	TGTGCCAGCAACCCCGGGACGGGGAACACTGAAGCTTTCTTT	CASNPGTGNTEAFF
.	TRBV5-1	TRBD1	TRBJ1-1	TGCGCCAGCAGCGGACAGGGTGAAGCTTTCTTT	CASSGQGEAFF
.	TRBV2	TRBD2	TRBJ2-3	TGTGCCAGCACTAGCGGGGCCTCATGGGATACGCAGTATTTT	CASTSGASWDTQYF
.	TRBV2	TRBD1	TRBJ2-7	TGTGCCAGCAGTGCGACAGGGGTGGGCGAGCAGTACTTC	CASSATGVGEQYF
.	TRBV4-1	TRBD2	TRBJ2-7	TGCGCCAGCAGCCAGGGCGGGGGAGCCCCCTACGAGCAGTACTTC	CASSQGGGAPYEQYF
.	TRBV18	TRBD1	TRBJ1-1	TGTGCCAGCTCACAAGCAGGGGGCACTGAAGCTTTCTTT	CASSQAGGTEAFF
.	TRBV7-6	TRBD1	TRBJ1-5	TGTGCCAGCAGCTTAGATTTTGGACAGGGAAGATATAGCAATCAGCCCCAGCATTTT	CASSLDFGQGRYSNQPQHF
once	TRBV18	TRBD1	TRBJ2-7	TGTGCCAGCTCCCCACGGACAGGGGGGACGTACGAGCAGTACTTC	CASSPRTGGTYEQYF
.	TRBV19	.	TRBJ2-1	TGTGCCAGTAGTATGGCGTTGGGGTTACCGGACTACAATGAGCAGTTCTTC	CASSMALGLPDYNEQFF
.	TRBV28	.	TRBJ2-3	TGTGCCAGCAGTCCGATGCGGGACAGCGGTGACACTAGCACAGATACGCAGTATTTT	CASSPMRDSGDTSTDTQYF
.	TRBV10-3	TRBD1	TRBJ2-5	TGTGCCATCAGTGGGTGGACAGGGTCTGAAGAGACCCAGTACTTC	CAISGWTGSEETQYF
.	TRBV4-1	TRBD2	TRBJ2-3	TGCGCCAGCAGCCAATTCACTAGCGGGGCGACAGATACGCAGTATTTT	CASSQFTSGATDTQYF
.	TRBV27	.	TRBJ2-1	TGTGCCAGCAGTTTATCGACGAGTTTTAATGAGCAGTTCTTC	CASSLSTSFNEQFF
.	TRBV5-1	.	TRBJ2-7	TGCGCCAGCAGCTTGGCCAGGACGGGGCACTACGAGCAGTACTTC	CASSLARTGHYEQYF
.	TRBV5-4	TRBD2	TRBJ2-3	TGTGCCAGCAGCCTCAGACTAGCGGGCCCCACAGATACGCAGTATTTT	CASSLRLAGPTDTQYF
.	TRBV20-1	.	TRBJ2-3	TGCAGTGCTAGAGTCGCAGATACGCAGTATTTT	CSARVADTQYF
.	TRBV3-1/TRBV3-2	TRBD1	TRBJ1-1	TGTGCCAGCAGCCCGAGGGACAGCCTGAACACTGAAGCTTTCTTT	CASSPRDSLNTEAFF
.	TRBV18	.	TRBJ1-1	TGTGCCAGCTCCGACCACAGGGACACTGAAGCTTTCTTT	CASSDHRDTEAFF
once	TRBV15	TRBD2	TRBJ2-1	TGTGCCACCAGCAATCAACCAGCGGGGGAAGGTGCCGTCTTC	CATSNQPAGEGAVF
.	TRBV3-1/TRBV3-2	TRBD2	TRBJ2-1	TGTGCCAGCACCGGCATAACTAGCGGGCGCTCCTACAATGAGCAGTTCTTC	CASTGITSGRSYNEQFF
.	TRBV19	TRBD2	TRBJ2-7	TGTGCCAGTAGTATTGTAACTAGCGGCTCCTACGAGCAGTACTTC	CASSIVTSGSYEQYF
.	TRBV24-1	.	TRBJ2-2	TGTGCCACCAGTGATGCAGGGGCAAAGAACACCGGGGAGCTGTTTTTT	CATSDAGAKNTGELFF
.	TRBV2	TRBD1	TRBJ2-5	TGTGCCAGCAACGCGGACAGGGCTGTGGAGACCCAGTACTTC	CASNADRAVETQYF
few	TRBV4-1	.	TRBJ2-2	TGCGCCAGCAGCCAAGAAGGTCGAGAGAAAACCGGGGAGCTGTTTTTT	CASSQEGREKTGELFF
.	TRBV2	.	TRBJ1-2	TGTGCCAGCAGTGTTCGCGCACAAACCTATGGCTACACCTTC	CASSVRAQTYGYTF
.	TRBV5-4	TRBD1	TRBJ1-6	TGTGCCGCGGGCACCGGGACAGTGGCTTCACCCCTCCACTTT	CAAGTGTVASPLHF
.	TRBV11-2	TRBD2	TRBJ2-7	TGTGCCAGCAGCGCGCGGGGGTCCCACTACGAGCAGTACTTC	CASSARGSHYEQYF
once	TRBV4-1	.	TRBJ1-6	TGCGCCAGCAGCCAAGATCCAAATTCACCCCTCCACTTT	CASSQDPNSPLHF
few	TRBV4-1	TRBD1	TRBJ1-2	TGCGCCAGCAGCCAAGACCGATCCGGACAGGCATTCCTCTATGGCTACACCTTC	CASSQDRSGQAFLYGYTF
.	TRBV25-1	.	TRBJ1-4	TGTGCCAGCAGCAGGGCGGGTACCGAAAAACTGTTTTTT	CASSRAGTEKLFF
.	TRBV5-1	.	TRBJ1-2	TGCGCCAGCAGCTCAGAAGGCCGGGCTAACTATGGCTACACCTTC	CASSSEGRANYGYTF
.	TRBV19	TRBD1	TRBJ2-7	TGTGCCAGTAGTACCCAGTCGGCAGGGGGCTGGAACGAGCAGTACTTC	CASSTQSAGGWNEQYF